This record concerns one TCR beta chain sequence. Its specificity is not known. The TCR library protocol attached unique molecular identifiers to the individual cDNA molecules. A single record per CDR3 protein comes from TCRdb applying MiXCR to the 5' RACE reads. The table includes tens of thousands of distinct CDR3 sequences, around 12% detected once. The data derive from a study of early T cells in non-severe SARS-CoV-2 infection. Study-wide context: The study sequenced bulk RNA from unsorted whole blood, with chains unpaired. Study findings and constraints: Matching results from VDJdb favored anti-spike CD8 responses, leaving private and CD4 specificities undetected.

Germline-derived CDR1 and CDR2 are DFQATT and SNEGSKA (reference sequence). The CDR3 covers 13 residues. Deletions cut 1 base from V and 2 bases from J, with 8 bases between. This TCR was sampled from an adult who was a healthcare worker with PCR-confirmed SARS-CoV-2 infection or an uninfected control (not recorded which). The donor label of this sample is uncertain. The chain couples TRBV20-1 to TRBJ1-2, with no clear D. The sample in question was whole blood, obtained at baseline. CDR3 protein: CSARVWANYGYTF. The CDR3 DNA follows: TGCAGTGCTAGAGTCTGGGCGAACTATGGCTACACCTTC.